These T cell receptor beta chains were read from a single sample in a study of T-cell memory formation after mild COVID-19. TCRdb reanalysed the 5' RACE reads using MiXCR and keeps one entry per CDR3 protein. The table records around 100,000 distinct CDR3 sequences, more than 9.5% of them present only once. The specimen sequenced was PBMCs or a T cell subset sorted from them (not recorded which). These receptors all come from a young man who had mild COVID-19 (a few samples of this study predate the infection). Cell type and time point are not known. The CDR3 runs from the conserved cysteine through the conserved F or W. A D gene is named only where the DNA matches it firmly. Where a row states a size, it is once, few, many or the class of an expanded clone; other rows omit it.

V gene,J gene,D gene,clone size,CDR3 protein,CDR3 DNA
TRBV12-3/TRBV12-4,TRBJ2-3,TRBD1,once,CASSERQGAADTQYF,TGTGCCAGCAGTGAACGACAGGGGGCGGCAGATACGCAGTATTTT
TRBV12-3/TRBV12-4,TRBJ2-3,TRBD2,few,CASSFGLAGVHTQYF,TGTGCCAGCAGTTTTGGACTAGCGGGGGTCCATACGCAGTATTTT
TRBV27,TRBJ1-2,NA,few,CASTTIGGRDYGYTF,TGTGCCAGCACCACTATTGGGGGCCGCGACTATGGCTACACCTTC
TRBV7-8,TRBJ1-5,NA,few,CASSLAKSGSNQPQHF,TGTGCCAGCAGCTTAGCAAAGTCAGGGAGCAATCAGCCCCAGCATTTT
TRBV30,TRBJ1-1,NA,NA,CACPGTVNTEAFF,TGTGCCTGCCCCGGGACGGTGAACACTGAAGCTTTCTTT
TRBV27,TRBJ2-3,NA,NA,CASSLSLVFTDTQYF,TGTGCCAGCAGTTTATCACTAGTCTTCACAGATACGCAGTATTTT
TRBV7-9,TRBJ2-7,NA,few,CASSPGPLEQYF,TGTGCCAGCAGCCCAGGACCCTTGGAGCAGTACTTC
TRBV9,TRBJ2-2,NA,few,CASSDGGLSNTGELFF,TGTGCCAGCAGCGACGGAGGGTTGTCGAACACCGGGGAGCTGTTTTTT
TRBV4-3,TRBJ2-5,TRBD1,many,CASSPGTGGETQYF,TGCGCCAGCAGCCCCGGGACAGGAGGGGAGACCCAGTACTTC
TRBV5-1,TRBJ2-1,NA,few,CASSLALDEQFF,TGCGCCAGCAGCTTGGCCCTAGATGAGCAGTTCTTC
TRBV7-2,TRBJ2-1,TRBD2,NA,CASSQLAGAYNEQFF,TGTGCCAGCAGCCAGCTAGCGGGGGCCTACAATGAGCAGTTCTTC
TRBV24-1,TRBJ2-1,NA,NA,CATSMRGDPYNEQFF,TGTGCCACCAGCATGAGGGGGGACCCCTACAATGAGCAGTTCTTC
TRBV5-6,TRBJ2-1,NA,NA,CASSPGLLEQFF,TGTGCCAGCAGCCCCGGACTTTTGGAGCAGTTCTTC
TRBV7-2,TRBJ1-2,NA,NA,CASSPSVTGQNYGYTF,TGTGCCAGCAGCCCCTCGGTTACGGGACAAAACTATGGCTACACCTTC
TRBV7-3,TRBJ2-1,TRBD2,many,CASSSAPLRGVNNEQFF,TGTGCCAGCAGCTCAGCCCCTCTACGGGGGGTAAACAATGAGCAGTTCTTC
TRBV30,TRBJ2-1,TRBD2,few,CAWSAGTSGGEFF,TGTGCCTGGAGTGCGGGGACTAGCGGGGGGGAGTTCTTC
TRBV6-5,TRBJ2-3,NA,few,CASSHTPTTGRLDTQYF,TGTGCCAGCAGCCACACACCGACGACAGGCCGACTAGATACGCAGTATTTT
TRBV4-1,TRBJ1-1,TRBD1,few,CASSAKGQGLNTEAFF,TGCGCCAGCAGCGCAAAGGGACAGGGATTGAACACTGAAGCTTTCTTT
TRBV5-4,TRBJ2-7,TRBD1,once,CASHEQGAPYEQYF,TGTGCCAGCCATGAACAGGGGGCCCCCTACGAGCAGTACTTC
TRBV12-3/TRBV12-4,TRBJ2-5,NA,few,CASSSPGGGETQYF,TGTGCCAGCAGTTCCCCCGGCGGCGGGGAGACCCAGTACTTC
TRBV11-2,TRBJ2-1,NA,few,CASSLPGNNEQFF,TGTGCCAGCAGCTTGCCCGGGAACAATGAGCAGTTCTTC
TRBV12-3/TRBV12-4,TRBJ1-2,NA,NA,CASSQAIHSPSFRSNYGYTF,TGTGCCAGCAGTCAGGCCATCCATTCACCCTCGTTTCGATCTAACTATGGCTACACCTTC
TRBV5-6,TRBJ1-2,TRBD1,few,CASSRPGQENYGYTF,TGTGCCAGCAGCCGGCCGGGACAGGAAAACTATGGCTACACCTTC
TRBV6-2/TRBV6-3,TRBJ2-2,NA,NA,CASSEDRPNTGELFF,TGTGCCAGCAGTGAGGACAGACCGAACACCGGGGAGCTGTTTTTT
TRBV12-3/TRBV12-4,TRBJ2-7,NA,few,CASSPGILGEQYF,TGTGCCAGCAGTCCGGGGATTTTGGGAGAGCAGTACTTC
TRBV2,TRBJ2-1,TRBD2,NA,CASSTRTSRYNEQFF,TGTGCCAGCAGTACGCGGACTAGCCGCTACAATGAGCAGTTCTTC
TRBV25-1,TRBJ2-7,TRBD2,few,CASSAAGGTYEQYF,TGTGCCAGCAGTGCAGCGGGGGGAACCTACGAGCAGTACTTC
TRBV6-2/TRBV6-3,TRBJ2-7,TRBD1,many,CASSYSTGGYEQYF,TGTGCCAGCAGTTACTCGACAGGGGGCTACGAGCAGTACTTC
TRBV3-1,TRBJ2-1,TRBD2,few,CASSPDPLAGDNNEQFF,TGTGCCAGCAGCCCTGACCCTCTAGCGGGGGACAACAATGAGCAGTTCTTC
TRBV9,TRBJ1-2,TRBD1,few,CASSVGQGGRGYTF,TGTGCCAGCAGCGTCGGACAGGGAGGAAGGGGCTACACCTTC
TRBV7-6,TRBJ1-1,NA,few,CASGYFGNTEAFF,TGTGCCAGCGGTTACTTCGGGAACACTGAAGCTTTCTTT
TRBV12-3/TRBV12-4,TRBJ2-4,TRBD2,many,CASSITSGGYKNIQYF,TGTGCCAGCAGCATAACTAGCGGGGGGTACAAAAACATTCAGTACTTC
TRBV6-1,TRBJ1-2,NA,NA,CASSLAFGQEISYGYTF,TGTGCCAGCAGCCTAGCTTTTGGGCAGGAGATATCCTATGGCTACACCTTC
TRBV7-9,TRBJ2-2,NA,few,CASSPNTGFGELFF,TGTGCCAGCAGCCCTAATACAGGGTTCGGGGAGCTGTTTTTT
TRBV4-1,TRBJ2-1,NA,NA,CASSQDSSYNEQFF,TGCGCCAGCAGCCAAGATAGTTCCTACAATGAGCAGTTCTTC
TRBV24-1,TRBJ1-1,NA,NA,CATSKGNTEAFF,TGTGCCACCAGTAAAGGGAACACTGAAGCTTTCTTT
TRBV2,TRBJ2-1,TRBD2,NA,CASLGTSGGQSSYNEQFF,TGTGCCAGCCTTGGGACTAGCGGGGGCCAAAGCTCCTACAATGAGCAGTTCTTC
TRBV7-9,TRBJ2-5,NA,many,CASSSLLTGETQYF,TGTGCCAGCAGCTCCCTCTTAACGGGGGAGACCCAGTACTTC
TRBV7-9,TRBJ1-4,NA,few,CASSSRGEKLFF,TGTGCCAGCAGCTCCCGGGGTGAAAAACTGTTTTTT
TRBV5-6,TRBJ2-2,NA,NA,CASSSGLGGNTGELFF,TGTGCCAGCAGCTCGGGGCTGGGCGGTAACACCGGGGAGCTGTTTTTT
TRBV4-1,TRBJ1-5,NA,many,CASSQDMGSNQPQHF,TGCGCCAGCAGCCAAGATATGGGGAGCAATCAGCCCCAGCATTTT
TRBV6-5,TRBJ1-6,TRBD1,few,CASSWGQGLSNSPLHF,TGTGCCAGCAGTTGGGGACAGGGGCTTAGTAATTCACCCCTCCACTTT
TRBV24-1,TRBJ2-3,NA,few,CAPHRATTDTQYF,TGTGCCCCACATCGTGCGACCACAGATACGCAGTATTTT
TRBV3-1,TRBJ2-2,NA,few,CASSQVGTGELFF,TGTGCCAGCAGCCAAGTGGGCACCGGGGAGCTGTTTTTT